The entry below gives a single T cell receptor (beta chain) sequence along with its context. The antigen is undetermined. Method: immunoSEQ multiplex PCR; TCRdb's copy keeps in-frame clones and lacks some. This sample carries 50,000 or so clones, 90% to 95% of them seen once, and the ten largest clones take around 24%. Germline V lookup: CDR1 SNHLY, CDR2 FYNNEI. V gave up 8 bases and J gave up 2 bases; unmatched junction bases: 12. The CDR3 contains 16 residues. This sample was taken from a study of OX40 agonist ivuxolimab in advanced cancers. Turning to the study itself: Clinicians treated patients with ivuxolimab, an agonistic anti-OX40 (CD134) antibody. The dose-escalation cohort was approximately 85% male, with a mean age of around 54 years, ranging about 20 to 79. Study-level points and caveats: Nonresponders included some who also had low normalized T-cell clonal expansion.

This receptor was obtained from an adult with an advanced solid tumor such as melanoma, head and neck, liver or kidney cancer. The chain recombines TRBV2 with TRBJ2-1; 7 bases line up with TRBD2. Sequencing was performed on CD4+ or CD8+ T cells sorted from blood, taken in a trial of the OX40 agonist ivuxolimab. CDR3 coding DNA: TGTGCCAGCGGGGGGGACCCGAAGGCCCCCTACAATGAGCAGTTCTTC. Translating it yields CASGGDPKAPYNEQFF. The whole variable domain, filled in from reference TRBV2 and TRBJ2-1, reads EPEVTQTPSHQVTQMGQEVILRCVPISNHLYFYWYRQILGQKVEFLVSFYNNEISEKSEIFDDQFSVERPDGSNFTLKIRSTKLEDSAMYFCASGGDPKAPYNEQFFGPGTRLTVL.